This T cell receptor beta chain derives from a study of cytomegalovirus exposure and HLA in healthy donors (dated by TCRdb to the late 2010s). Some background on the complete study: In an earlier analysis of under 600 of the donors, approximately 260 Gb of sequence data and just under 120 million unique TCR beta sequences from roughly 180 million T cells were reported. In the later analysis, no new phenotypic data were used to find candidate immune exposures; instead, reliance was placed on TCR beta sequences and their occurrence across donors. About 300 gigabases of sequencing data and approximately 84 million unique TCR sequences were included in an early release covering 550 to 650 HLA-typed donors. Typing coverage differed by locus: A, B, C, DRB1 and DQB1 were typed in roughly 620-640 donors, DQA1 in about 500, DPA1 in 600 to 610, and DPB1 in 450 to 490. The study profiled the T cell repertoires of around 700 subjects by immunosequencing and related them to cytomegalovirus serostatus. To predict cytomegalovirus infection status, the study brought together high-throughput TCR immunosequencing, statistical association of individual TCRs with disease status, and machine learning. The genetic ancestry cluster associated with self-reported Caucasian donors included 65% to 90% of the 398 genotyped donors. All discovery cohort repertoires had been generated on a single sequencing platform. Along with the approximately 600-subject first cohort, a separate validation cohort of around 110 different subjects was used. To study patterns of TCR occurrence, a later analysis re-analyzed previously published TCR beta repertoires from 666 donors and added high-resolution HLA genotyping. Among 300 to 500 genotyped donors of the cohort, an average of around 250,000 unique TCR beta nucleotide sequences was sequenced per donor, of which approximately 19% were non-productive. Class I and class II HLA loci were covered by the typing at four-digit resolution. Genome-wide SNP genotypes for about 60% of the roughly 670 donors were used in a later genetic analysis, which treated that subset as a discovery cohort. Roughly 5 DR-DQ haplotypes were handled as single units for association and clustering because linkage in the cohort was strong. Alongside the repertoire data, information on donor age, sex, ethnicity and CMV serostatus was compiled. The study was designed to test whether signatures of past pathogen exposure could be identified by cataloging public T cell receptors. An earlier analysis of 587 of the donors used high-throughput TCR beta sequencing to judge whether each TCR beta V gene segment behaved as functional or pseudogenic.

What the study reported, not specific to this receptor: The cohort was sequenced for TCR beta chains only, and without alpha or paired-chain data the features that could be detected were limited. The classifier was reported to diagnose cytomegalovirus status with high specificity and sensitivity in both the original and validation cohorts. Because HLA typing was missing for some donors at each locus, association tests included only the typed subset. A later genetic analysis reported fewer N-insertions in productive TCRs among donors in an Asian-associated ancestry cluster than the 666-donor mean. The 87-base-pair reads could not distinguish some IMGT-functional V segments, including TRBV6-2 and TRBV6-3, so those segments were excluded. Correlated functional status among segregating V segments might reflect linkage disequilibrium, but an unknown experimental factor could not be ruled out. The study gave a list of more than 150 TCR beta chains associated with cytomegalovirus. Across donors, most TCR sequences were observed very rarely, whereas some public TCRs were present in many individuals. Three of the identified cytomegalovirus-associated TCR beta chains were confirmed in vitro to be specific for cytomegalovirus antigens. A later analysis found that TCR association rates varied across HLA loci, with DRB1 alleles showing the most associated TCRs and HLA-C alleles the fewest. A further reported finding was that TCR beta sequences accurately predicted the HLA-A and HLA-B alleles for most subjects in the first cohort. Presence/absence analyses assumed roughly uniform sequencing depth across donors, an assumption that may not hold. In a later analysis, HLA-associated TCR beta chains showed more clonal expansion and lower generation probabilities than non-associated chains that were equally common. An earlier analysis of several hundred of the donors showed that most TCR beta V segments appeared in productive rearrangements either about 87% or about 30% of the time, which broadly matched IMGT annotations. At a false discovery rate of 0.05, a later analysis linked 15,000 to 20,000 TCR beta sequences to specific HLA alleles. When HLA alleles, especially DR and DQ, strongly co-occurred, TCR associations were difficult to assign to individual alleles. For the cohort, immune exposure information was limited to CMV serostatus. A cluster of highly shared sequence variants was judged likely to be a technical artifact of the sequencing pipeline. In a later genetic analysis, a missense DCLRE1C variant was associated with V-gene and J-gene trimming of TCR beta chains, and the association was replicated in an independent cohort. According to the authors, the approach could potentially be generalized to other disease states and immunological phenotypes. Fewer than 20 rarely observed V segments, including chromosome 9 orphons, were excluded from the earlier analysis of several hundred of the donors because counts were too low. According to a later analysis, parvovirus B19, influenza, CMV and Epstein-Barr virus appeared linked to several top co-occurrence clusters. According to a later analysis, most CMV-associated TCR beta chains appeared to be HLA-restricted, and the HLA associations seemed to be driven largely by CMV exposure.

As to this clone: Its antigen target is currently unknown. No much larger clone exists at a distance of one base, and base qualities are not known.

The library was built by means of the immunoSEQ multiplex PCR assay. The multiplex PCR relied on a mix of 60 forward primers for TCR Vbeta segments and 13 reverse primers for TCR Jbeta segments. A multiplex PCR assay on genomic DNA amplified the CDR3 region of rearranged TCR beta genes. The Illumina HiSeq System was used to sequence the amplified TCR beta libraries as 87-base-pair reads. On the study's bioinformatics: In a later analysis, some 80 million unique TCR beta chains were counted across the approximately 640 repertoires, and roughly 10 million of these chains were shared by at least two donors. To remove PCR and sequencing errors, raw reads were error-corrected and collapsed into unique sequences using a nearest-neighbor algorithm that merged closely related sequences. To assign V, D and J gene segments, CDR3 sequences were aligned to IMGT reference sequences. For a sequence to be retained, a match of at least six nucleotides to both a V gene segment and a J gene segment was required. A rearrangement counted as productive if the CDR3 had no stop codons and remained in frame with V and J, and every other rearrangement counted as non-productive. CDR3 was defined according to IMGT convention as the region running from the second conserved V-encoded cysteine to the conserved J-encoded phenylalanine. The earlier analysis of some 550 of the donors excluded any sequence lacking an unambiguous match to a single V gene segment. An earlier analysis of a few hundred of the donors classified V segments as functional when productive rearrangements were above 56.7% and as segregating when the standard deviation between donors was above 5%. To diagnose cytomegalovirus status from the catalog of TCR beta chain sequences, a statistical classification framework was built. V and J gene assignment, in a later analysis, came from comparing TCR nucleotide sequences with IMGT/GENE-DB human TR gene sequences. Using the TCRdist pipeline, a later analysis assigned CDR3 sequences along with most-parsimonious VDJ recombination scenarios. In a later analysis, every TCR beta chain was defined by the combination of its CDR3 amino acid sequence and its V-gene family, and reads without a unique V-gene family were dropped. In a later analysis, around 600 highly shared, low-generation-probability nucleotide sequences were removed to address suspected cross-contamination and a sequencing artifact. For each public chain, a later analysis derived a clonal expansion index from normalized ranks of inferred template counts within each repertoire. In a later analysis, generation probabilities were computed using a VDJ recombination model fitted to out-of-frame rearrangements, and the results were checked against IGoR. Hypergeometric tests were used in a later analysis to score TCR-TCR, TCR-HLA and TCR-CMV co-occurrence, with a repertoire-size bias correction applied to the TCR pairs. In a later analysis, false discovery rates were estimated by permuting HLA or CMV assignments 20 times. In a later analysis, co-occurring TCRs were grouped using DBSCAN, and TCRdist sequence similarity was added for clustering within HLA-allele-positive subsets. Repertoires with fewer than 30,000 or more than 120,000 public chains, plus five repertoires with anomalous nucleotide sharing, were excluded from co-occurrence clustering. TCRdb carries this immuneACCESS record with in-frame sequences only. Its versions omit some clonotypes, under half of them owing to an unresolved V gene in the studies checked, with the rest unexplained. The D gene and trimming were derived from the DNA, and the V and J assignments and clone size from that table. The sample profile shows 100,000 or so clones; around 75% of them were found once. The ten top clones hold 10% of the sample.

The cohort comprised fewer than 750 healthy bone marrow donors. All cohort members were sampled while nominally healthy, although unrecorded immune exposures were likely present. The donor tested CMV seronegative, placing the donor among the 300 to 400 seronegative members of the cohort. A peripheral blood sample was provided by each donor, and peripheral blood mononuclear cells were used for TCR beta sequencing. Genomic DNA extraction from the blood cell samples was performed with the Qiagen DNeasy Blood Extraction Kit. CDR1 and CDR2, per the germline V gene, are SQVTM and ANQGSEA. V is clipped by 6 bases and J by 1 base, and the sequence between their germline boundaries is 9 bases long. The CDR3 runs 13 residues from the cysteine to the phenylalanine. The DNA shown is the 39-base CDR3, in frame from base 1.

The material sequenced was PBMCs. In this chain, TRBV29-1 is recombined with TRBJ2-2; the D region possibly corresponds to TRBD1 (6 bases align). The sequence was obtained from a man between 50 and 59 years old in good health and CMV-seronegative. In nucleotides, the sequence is TGCAGCGTCCCGGGACAGAACACCGGGGAGCTGTTTTTT. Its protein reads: CSVPGQNTGELFF.